Below, 24 T cell receptor beta chains from the same sample are listed, as sequenced in a study of T cells in localized non-small cell lung cancer. Clones were sequenced by immunoSEQ multiplex PCR, and TCRdb holds only the in-frame ones, with some missing. The data show 35,000 to 45,000 clones, about 88% seen once. The specimen was peripheral blood, collected before any cancer treatment. The receptors derive from a woman aged 18 to 50 with stage III lung adenocarcinoma.

This chain joins TRBV15 and TRBJ1-2; 8 positions match TRBD1. Trimming took 6 bases from V and 6 from J; bases not matched to a gene: 3. Germline CDR1 and CDR2: LNHNV and YYDKDF (reference sequence). The CDR3 runs 12 residues. This CDR3 is CATSRTGNGYTF. Written as DNA, the CDR3 is TGTGCCACCAGTAGGACAGGGAATGGCTACACCTTC.

The gene calls are TRBV11-3 and TRBJ2-1; TRBD2 agrees at 12 bases. V shed 5 bases, J shed 4 bases, and the junction held 3 bases outside the gene matches. Germline V gene data show CDR1 as SGHNT and CDR2 as YENEEA. This CDR3 has 15 residues. This chain's CDR3 is CASSPTSGGYNEQFF. CDR3 DNA: TGTGCCAGCAGCCCGACTAGCGGGGGATACAATGAGCAGTTCTTC.

In its sample, this clone was seen once. The chain couples TRBV9 to TRBJ1-6; TRBD1 might be the D (5 bases). V lost 0 bases and J 8 bases, leaving 9 bases between the germline ends. CDR1 is SGDLS and CDR2 is YYNGEE in the germline V gene. CDR3 length equals 14 residues. CDR3 residues: CASSVDWGDSPLHF. The DNA of the CDR3 is TGTGCCAGCAGCGTAGATTGGGGGGATTCACCCCTCCACTTT.

The rearrangement joins TRBV15 to TRBJ1-1; D uncertain. CDR1 is LNHNV and CDR2 is YYDKDF in the germline V gene (reference sequence). There are 13 residues in the CDR3. Trimming left V 1 base short and J 5 bases short, with 8 bases between. CDR3 amino acids: CATSRAAETEAFF. The DNA of the CDR3 is TGTGCCACCAGCAGAGCTGCGGAGACTGAAGCTTTCTTT. Combining the CDR3 with reference TRBV15 and TRBJ1-1 gives the whole variable domain DAMVIQNPRYQVTQFGKPVTLSCSQTLNHNVMYWYQQKSSQAPKLLFHYYDKDFNNEADTPDNFQSRRPNTSFCFLDIRSPGLGDTAMYLCATSRAAETEAFFGQGTRLTVV.

This clone has just one count. The CDR3: CASSLPRGATEAFF. CDR3 coding DNA: TGTGCCAGCAGCTTGCCTAGGGGGGCCACTGAAGCTTTCTTT. The chain is built from TRBV5-4 and TRBJ1-1, with D tentatively TRBD1 (6 bases). This CDR3 is 14 amino acids long. Trimming shortened V by 1 base and J by 4 bases, and 11 bases separated the two germline ends. Germline CDR1 is SGHNT and CDR2 is YYREEE (reference sequence).

The chain combines TRBV7-9 with TRBJ2-7; 8 nucleotides align to TRBD1. V dropped 1 base and J dropped 3; count of bases not matched to a gene: 5. CDR1 and CDR2 (germline): SEHNR, FQNEAQ (reference sequence). The CDR3 runs 15 residues. CDR3 in amino acids: CASSLGTGTNYEQYF. Written as DNA, the CDR3 is TGTGCCAGCAGCTTAGGGACAGGGACGAACTACGAGCAGTACTTC. The variable domain in full, with the rest retrieved from reference TRBV7-9 and TRBJ2-7, is DTGVSQNPRHKITKRGQNVTFRCDPISEHNRLYWYRQTLGQGPEFLTYFQNEAQLEKSRLLSDRFSAERPKGSFSTLEIQRTEQGDSAMYLCASSLGTGTNYEQYFGPGTRLTVT.

The chain is built from TRBV2 and TRBJ2-3; D might be TRBD1 or TRBD2, each matching 5 bases. Germline V gene data show CDR1 as SNHLY and CDR2 as FYNNEI. V lost 3 bases, J lost 4 bases, and 8 bases lay in between. The CDR3 has 13 amino acids. The CDR3 sequence: CASSDWGPDTQYF. For the CDR3, the DNA is TGTGCCAGCAGTGATTGGGGACCAGATACGCAGTATTTT.

V is TRBV14 and J is TRBJ2-7, with D possibly being TRBD2 (6 bases). Trimming cost V 1 base and J 6 bases, with 22 bases left between them. Germline-derived CDR1 and CDR2 are SGHDN and FVKESK. This CDR3 is 17 amino acids long. CDR3 loop: CASSQVIRLGEVGEQYF. DNA of the CDR3: TGTGCCAGCAGCCAAGTAATTCGACTAGGGGAAGTAGGCGAGCAGTACTTC.

This chain uses TRBV2 with TRBJ1-5; D unresolved. CDR1 and CDR2 from the germline V gene are SNHLY and FYNNEI. This CDR3 region has 14 residues. With 6 bases removed from V and 0 bases from J, the gap between germline ends came to 9 bases. In DNA, the CDR3 is TGTGCCAGCAGCCCCAATTATAGCAATCAGCCCCAGCATTTT. It is translated as CASSPNYSNQPQHF.

The chain carries TRBV4-1 and TRBJ2-3; D is ambiguous. V shed 0 bases and J shed 2 bases, with 6 bases lying between them. CDR1 MGHRA and CDR2 YSYEKL come from the germline V gene. The CDR3 totals 14 residues. The CDR3 bases are TGCGCCAGCAGCCAAGATAGGACCACAGATACGCAGTATTTT. It encodes CASSQDRTTDTQYF.

The rearrangement uses TRBV6-5 and TRBJ2-3, with TRBD2 as a possible D gene (5 bases). The germline V gene has CDR1 MNHEY and CDR2 SVGAGI. Trimming shortened V by 10 bases and J by 10 bases, and 15 bases separated the two germline ends. The CDR3 sequence is 11 residues long. The CDR3 DNA is TGTGCCACCCTGGGTCGGGGTGCGCAGTATTTT. It translates to CATLGRGAQYF.

The chain uses TRBV19 and TRBJ1-1, with no clear D. Germline CDR1 is LNHDA and CDR2 is SQIVND (reference sequence). The V and J ends lost 4 bases and 8 bases respectively, with 17 bases between them. CDR3 length: 14 amino acids. The CDR3 sequence: CASSTTGRLHEAFF. CDR3 in DNA: TGTGCCAGTAGTACCACTGGACGGCTCCACGAAGCTTTCTTT.

J is TRBJ1-2 and V is TRBV5-6; 7 bases agree with TRBD1. The ends lost 2 bases at V and 8 bases at J; junction bases unmatched: 3. CDR3 length: 12 amino acids. CDR1 is SGHDT and CDR2 is YYEEEE in the germline V gene. The CDR3 spells CASSLGQEGYTF. The CDR3 coding sequence is TGTGCCAGCAGCTTAGGACAGGAGGGCTACACCTTC.

The chain has TRBV12-5 and TRBJ2-3, with D possibly being TRBD1 or TRBD2 (6 bases each). From germline, CDR1 is LGHNT and CDR2 FRNRAP. The CDR3 spans 13 residues. The V gene lost 6 bases and the J gene lost 2 bases, with 9 bases spanning the gap. As DNA, the CDR3 is TGTGCTAGTGGGAGGGGGGTCACAGATACGCAGTATTTT. Protein sequence: CASGRGVTDTQYF.

This chain links TRBV2 with TRBJ2-3; 7 bases line up with TRBD1. CDR1 is SNHLY and CDR2 is FYNNEI in the germline V gene. V was clipped by 3 bases and J by 5 bases; unmatched bases: 14. This CDR3 contains 17 residues. CDR3: CASSETGYVALGDTQYF. In nucleotides, the CDR3 is TGTGCCAGCAGTGAGACAGGGTACGTCGCTTTGGGAGATACGCAGTATTTT.

In its sample, this clone was seen a few times. The chain has TRBV19 and TRBJ2-3, with D possibly TRBD1 on 5 matching bases. This CDR3 region has 13 residues. CDR1 is LNHDA, CDR2 SQIVND, per germline (reference sequence). The V gene lost 5 bases and the J gene lost 4 bases, with 10 bases spanning the gap. The CDR3 loop is CASSWGGPDTQYF. The CDR3 coding sequence is TGTGCCAGTAGTTGGGGCGGTCCAGATACGCAGTATTTT.

The V gene is TRBV6-1, the J gene TRBJ1-5; the D gene is possibly TRBD1 (5 bases). The CDR3 length is 15 residues. Germline-derived CDR1 and CDR2 are MNHNS and SASEGT. Trimming shortened V by 1 base and J by 0 bases, and 7 bases separated the two germline ends. The CDR3 bases are TGTGCCAGCAGTGAAGGAGGACATAGCAATCAGCCCCAGCATTTT. It is translated as CASSEGGHSNQPQHF.

CDR3 sequence: CASSGGGIAKNIQYF. The CDR3 DNA sequence: TGTGCCAGCAGCGGGGGGGGCATAGCCAAAAACATTCAGTACTTC. The gene calls are TRBV5-7 and TRBJ2-4; D is perhaps TRBD2 (7 bases). TRBV5-7 is an open reading frame whose function is uncertain. The CDR3 has 15 residues. The V end was cut by 4 bases, the J end by 0 bases, with 11 bases between.

The rearrangement joins TRBV4-1 to TRBJ1-2; the D is unclear. Germline V CDR1 and CDR2: MGHRA, YSYEKL. Trimming shortened V by 3 bases and J by 2 bases, and 7 bases separated the two germline ends. This CDR3 is 13 amino acids long. The CDR3 region has the DNA TGCGCCAGCAGCCAGGGCACCAACTATGGCTACACCTTC. This codes for CASSQGTNYGYTF.

This clone was seen a few times. The rearrangement links TRBV9 to TRBJ2-2; 7 nucleotides line up with TRBD2. Trimming took 4 bases from V and 6 from J; bases not matched to a gene: 6. The CDR3 has 14 amino acids. Germline lookup yields CDR1 SGDLS and CDR2 YYNGEE. As DNA, the CDR3 is TGTGCCAGCAGCACCCGGACTAGGCCCGGGGAGCTGTTTTTT. Its translation is CASSTRTRPGELFF.

V is TRBV6-5 and J is TRBJ1-5, with D unclear. V lost 5 bases and J lost 4, with 9 bases in between. CDR1 is MNHEY, CDR2 SVGAGI, per germline. The CDR3 extends over 13 amino acids. The CDR3 protein is CASSPNLNQPQHF. The CDR3 DNA is TGTGCCAGCAGTCCTAACCTAAATCAGCCCCAGCATTTT.

DNA of the CDR3: TGCGCCAGCAGCTTGGGAGGGGGGACAGCGAACACTGAAGCTTTCTTT. Its protein is CASSLGGGTANTEAFF. The chain carries TRBV5-1 and TRBJ1-1; 7 bases align to TRBD1. CDR3 size: 16 residues. The V and J ends lost 0 bases and 1 base, in that order; junction bases with no gene match: 6. The germline CDR1 and CDR2 sequences are SGHRS and YFSETQ. Using reference TRBV5-1 and TRBJ1-1 for the parts outside the CDR3, the full variable domain is KAGVTQTPRYLIKTRGQQVTLSCSPISGHRSVSWYQQTPGQGLQFLFEYFSETQRNKGNFPGRFSGRQFSNSRSEMNVSTLELGDSALYLCASSLGGGTANTEAFFGQGTRLTVV.

This clone was observed a single time. The CDR3 DNA follows: TGTGCCAGCAGTGAAGTTGGGGGGTATCAGCCCCAGCATTTT. Protein sequence: CASSEVGGYQPQHF. The chain links TRBV6-1 to TRBJ1-5; a weak D match, TRBD1 (5 bases). V lost 1 base and J 5 bases, leaving 9 bases between the germline ends. The CDR3 sequence is 14 residues long. Germline CDR1 MNHNS, CDR2 SASEGT.

The rearrangement joins TRBV18 to TRBJ2-3, with no clear D. Germline CDR1 KGHSH, CDR2 LQKENI. The CDR3 runs 14 residues. V was clipped by 0 bases and J by 2 bases, with 6 bases between them. The CDR3 loop reads CASSPPLHTDTQYF. CDR3 in DNA: TGTGCCAGCTCACCACCGCTACACACAGATACGCAGTATTTT.